This T cell receptor (beta chain) was captured by sequencing in a study of T-cell reconstitution after alpha-beta-depleted transplantation in children. This clonotype showed up many times. The TCRbeta library was prepared with unique molecular identifiers. TCRdb reprocessed the PCR reads via MiXCR and lists one record per CDR3 protein. The sample carries about 480,000 distinct CDR3 sequences, around 12% recorded once. This CDR3 is 17 amino acids long. CDR1 and CDR2 from the germline V gene are LGHNA and YSLEER. The V gene end was trimmed by 0 bases and the J gene end by 7 bases; junction bases not matched to a gene: 8.

The sequencing here drew on PBMCs from the stem cell graft donor, taken from the stem cell graft. The chain employs TRBV4-3 and TRBJ2-1; 11 nucleotides align to TRBD1. This sequence was found in a human donor who donated a stem cell graft to a child with combined immunodeficiency. CDR3 in DNA: TGCGCCAGCAGCCAAGACGGACCGGGACAGGGGGGGAATGAGCAGTTCTTC. It is translated as CASSQDGPGQGGNEQFF.